A single sample is the source of the 28 T cell receptor beta chains below, sequenced in a study of shared clonotypes between healthy human individuals. TCRdb's copy holds only in-frame clones and misses some; the assay was immunoSEQ multiplex PCR. The table lists more than 2 million clones, more than 90% of them singletons. The sequenced sample was naive CD4+ T cells sorted from blood. Subset reported: CD45RA+ positively selected. The origin of the receptors is a man between 18 and 35 years old in good health.

Comments on this clone: The identical CDR3 is also encoded by other nucleotide sequences in the sample. The DNA of the CDR3 is TGTGCCATCAGTGATCGGGCAGGGAACTATGGCTACACCTTC. Translated: CAISDRAGNYGYTF. The rearrangement uses TRBV10-3 and TRBJ1-2; D possibly corresponds to TRBD1 (5 bases). This CDR3 has 14 amino acids. V lost 3 bases, J lost 2 bases, and 10 bases lay in between. Germline V lookup: CDR1 ENHRY, CDR2 SYGVKD.

As to this clone: This sample includes further DNA sequences coding for the same CDR3. The chain employs TRBV5-1 and TRBJ1-4; tentatively, D is TRBD1 (5 bases). This CDR3 has 14 residues. V lost 3 bases and J 4 bases, leaving 10 bases between the germline ends. Germline lookup yields CDR1 SGHRS and CDR2 YFSETQ. The CDR3 loop is CASSSQGGNEKLFF. For the CDR3, the DNA is TGCGCCAGCAGCTCGCAGGGAGGTAATGAAAAACTGTTTTTT.

Remarks on this clone: Other DNA sequences in the same sample also yield this CDR3. This sequence joins TRBV5-1 and TRBJ1-1; D uncertain. The CDR3 contains 14 residues. Trimming cost V 3 bases and J 1 base, with 10 bases left between them. Germline V gene lookup returns CDR1 SGHRS and CDR2 YFSETQ. Here the CDR3 DNA reads TGCGCCAGCAGCTCCAAAGACAAGAACACTGAAGCTTTCTTT. It is translated as CASSSKDKNTEAFF.

The chain links TRBV5-1 to TRBJ2-3; TRBD2 matches 10 bases. CDR1 and CDR2 from the germline V gene are SGHRS and YFSETQ. V was clipped by 3 bases and J by 1 base; unmatched bases: 5. CDR3 length: 16 amino acids. The CDR3 DNA reads TGCGCCAGCAGCTCTGGGACTAGCGCTCGCACAGATACGCAGTATTTT. It translates to CASSSGTSARTDTQYF.

In DNA, the CDR3 is TGTGCCAGCAGTTCCCGGACTAGCGGGGGCAAAAACATTCAGTACTTC. It encodes CASSSRTSGGKNIQYF. This sequence joins TRBV6-5 and TRBJ2-4, with 13 bases lining up with TRBD2. The CDR3 spans 16 residues. Germline-derived CDR1 and CDR2 are MNHEY and SVGAGI. V dropped 4 bases and J dropped 3; count of bases not matched to a gene: 3.

The chain has TRBV19 and TRBJ2-7; 7 bases are shared with TRBD1. The CDR3 loop spans 15 amino acids. V shed 5 bases and J 7 bases; nucleotides not matched to a gene: 14. Per germline, CDR1 LNHDA and CDR2 SQIVND (reference sequence). Here the CDR3 reads CASSSRQGMRVEQYF. In nucleotides, the CDR3 is TGTGCCAGTAGTTCACGACAGGGAATGAGGGTGGAGCAGTACTTC.

The chain combines TRBV28 with TRBJ1-3, with D possibly matching TRBD1 (6 bases). Germline V gene lookup returns CDR1 MDHEN and CDR2 SYDVKM. V lost 5 bases to trimming and J lost 4 bases, with 12 bases between them. This CDR3 contains 14 residues. The CDR3 nucleotides read TGTGCCAGCAGTGGGGGCGGTTCCGGAAACACCATATATTTT. Its translation is CASSGGGSGNTIYF.

The chain combines TRBV7-9 with TRBJ1-2; tentative D call: TRBD1 (5 bases). Germline values: CDR1 SEHNR, CDR2 FQNEAQ (reference sequence). Trimming took off 0 bases at V and 7 bases at J, with 12 bases between the two ends. There are 14 residues in the CDR3. CDR3 DNA: TGTGCCAGCAGCTTAGCGGCAGGGTTCCCTGGCTACACCTTC. Its translation: CASSLAAGFPGYTF.

J is TRBJ1-5 and V is TRBV6-5; 9 nucleotides match TRBD1. V was pared by 6 bases and J by 7 bases, with 7 bases of the junction left unmatched. From germline, CDR1 is MNHEY and CDR2 SVGAGI. This CDR3 has 14 amino acids. The CDR3 reads CASRSGQGGQPQHF. DNA of the CDR3: TGTGCCAGCAGGTCGGGACAGGGAGGCCAGCCCCAGCATTTT.

The chain couples TRBV5-1 to TRBJ2-1, with D possibly being TRBD1 (6 bases). Trimming stripped 0 bases from V and 3 bases from J, with 10 bases between. This CDR3 spans 15 amino acids. Germline-derived CDR1 and CDR2 are SGHRS and YFSETQ. CDR3 bases: TGCGCCAGCAGCTTGGTCGACAGGTACTACAATGAGCAGTTCTTC. Translating it yields CASSLVDRYYNEQFF.

The chain links TRBV6-6 to TRBJ1-4, with 8 bases matching TRBD1. The length of the CDR3 is 16 residues. The germline gives CDR1 MNHNY, CDR2 SVGAGI (reference sequence). Trimming took 4 bases from V and 3 from J; bases not matched to a gene: 7. CDR3 sequence: CASSSPDRGSNEKLFF. CDR3 bases: TGTGCCAGCAGTTCACCCGACAGGGGATCTAATGAAAAACTGTTTTTT.

The table lists this clone with a count of one. The chain is built from TRBV5-1 and TRBJ1-1, with TRBD1 as a possible D gene (6 bases). The germline V gene has CDR1 SGHRS and CDR2 YFSETQ. The V end was cut by 5 bases, the J end by 4 bases, with 12 bases between. This CDR3 is built from 13 residues. In DNA form, the CDR3 reads TGCGCCAGCAGGCGGGGGGCAAGCACTGAAGCTTTCTTT. Its protein product is CASRRGASTEAFF.

The V and J genes are TRBV4-1 and TRBJ2-1; 11 positions agree with TRBD2. After removal of 2 bases from V and 7 bases from J, the junction contained 7 bases not matched to a gene. CDR3 length: 16 residues. Germline CDR1 is MGHRA and CDR2 is YSYEKL. CDR3: CASSQSPSGRINEQFF. The CDR3 region has the DNA TGCGCCAGCAGCCAATCACCTAGCGGGAGGATAAATGAGCAGTTCTTC.

The V gene is TRBV10-3, the J gene TRBJ2-3; a weak D match, TRBD1 (6 bases). Germline V lookup: CDR1 ENHRY, CDR2 SYGVKD. V dropped 3 bases and J dropped 2 bases, with 9 bases sitting between them. This CDR3 has 14 residues. CDR3 protein: CAISDTGPTDTQYF. For the CDR3, the DNA is TGTGCCATCAGTGACACAGGGCCCACAGATACGCAGTATTTT.

The genes are TRBV6-1 and TRBJ2-6; D gene ambiguous. Germline loops: CDR1 MNHNS, CDR2 SASEGT. V lost 2 bases and J lost 2, with 10 bases in between. The CDR3 covers 16 residues. The CDR3 region is CASSEQARPGANVLTF. The CDR3 nucleotides read TGTGCCAGCAGTGAACAGGCGCGCCCTGGGGCCAACGTCCTGACTTTC.

CDR3 DNA sequence: TGTGCCTGGATACCAAGGGCAGTAAAGGACACTGAAGCTTTCTTT. Protein sequence: CAWIPRAVKDTEAFF. The chain combines TRBV30 with TRBJ1-1, with D unresolved. The germline gives CDR1 GTSNPN, CDR2 SVGIG (reference sequence). The CDR3 extends over 15 amino acids. Trimming removed 4 bases at V and 3 bases at J, with 18 bases between.

The chain carries TRBV10-3 and TRBJ2-7; D gene uncertain. CDR1 and CDR2 from the germline V gene are ENHRY and SYGVKD. The CDR3 contains 13 residues. Trimming took off 1 base at V and 7 bases at J, with 11 bases between the two ends. The CDR3 loop reads CAISEWSGGEQYF. The CDR3 coding sequence is TGTGCCATCAGTGAGTGGAGTGGTGGGGAGCAGTACTTC.

This chain joins TRBV4-3 and TRBJ2-7; no clear D gene. Trimming stripped 0 bases from V and 5 bases from J, with 11 bases between. The CDR3 has 14 residues. Looked up from germline, CDR1 is LGHNA and CDR2 is YSLEER. The CDR3 loop is CASSQDRSIDEQYF. CDR3 DNA sequence: TGCGCCAGCAGCCAAGATCGGAGTATCGACGAGCAGTACTTC.

The V and J genes are TRBV5-4 and TRBJ1-5; D is perhaps TRBD1 (5 bases). The CDR3 has 15 residues. The germline CDR1 and CDR2 sequences are SGHNT and YYREEE (reference sequence). Trimming took 4 bases from V and 4 from J, leaving 15 bases between them. The CDR3: CASSVGPRGNQPQHF. CDR3 in DNA: TGTGCCAGCAGCGTGGGACCCCGGGGTAATCAGCCCCAGCATTTT.

A note on this clone: Within the sample, other DNA sequences also encode this same CDR3. This chain uses TRBV29-1 with TRBJ2-7; 10 nucleotides align to TRBD1. J gave up 7 bases and V 7 bases, and 7 bases lay outside the gene matches. This CDR3 spans 12 amino acids. The V gene's germline CDR1 is SQVTM and CDR2 ANQGSEA. The CDR3 nucleotides are TGCAGCGGAGGACAGGGGGACGGGGAGCAGTACTTC. Translating gives CSGGQGDGEQYF.

This chain uses TRBV30 with TRBJ1-2, with D possibly being TRBD1 (5 bases). The CDR3 length is 13 residues. Germline V gene sequence: CDR1 GTSNPN, CDR2 SVGIG (reference sequence). The V gene lost 0 bases and the J gene lost 4 bases, with 9 bases spanning the gap. This chain's CDR3 is CAWSVRGAYGYTF. Written as DNA, the CDR3 is TGTGCCTGGAGTGTACGGGGCGCCTATGGCTACACCTTC.

This sequence joins TRBV28 and TRBJ1-4, with D unresolved. The length of the CDR3 is 13 residues. Germline loops: CDR1 MDHEN, CDR2 SYDVKM. Trimming removed 4 bases at V and 6 bases at J, with 9 bases between. CDR3 bases: TGTGCCAGCAGTTCCAAGGTCGATGAAAAACTGTTTTTT. Translating gives CASSSKVDEKLFF.

The chain has TRBV6-4 and TRBJ2-3; D possibly uses TRBD1 or TRBD2 (5 bases each). The germline gives CDR1 MRHNA, CDR2 SNTAGT. V gave up 5 bases and J gave up 9 bases, with 15 bases separating them. The CDR3 contains 13 residues. As DNA, the CDR3 is TGTGCCAGCAGTCCTCAGGGCGAGGGGACGCAGTATTTT. Amino acid sequence: CASSPQGEGTQYF.

The rearrangement links TRBV18 to TRBJ2-1, with D possibly being TRBD2 (5 bases). Deletions cut 3 bases from V and 9 bases from J, with 9 bases between. Germline V gene lookup returns CDR1 KGHSH and CDR2 LQKENI. There are 12 residues in the CDR3. The CDR3: CASSPPGGEQFF. CDR3 in DNA: TGTGCCAGCTCACCTCCCGGAGGTGAGCAGTTCTTC.

The genes are TRBV30 and TRBJ2-1; 9 bases line up with TRBD2. The CDR3 extends over 16 amino acids. Germline CDR1 reads GTSNPN; CDR2 reads SVGIG (reference sequence). Losses at the gene ends were 1 base for V and 1 base for J; bases not matched to a gene: 5. The CDR3 reads CAWSGAGGPSYNEQFF. In DNA, the CDR3 is TGTGCCTGGAGTGGGGCGGGAGGGCCGTCCTACAATGAGCAGTTCTTC.

The V and J genes are TRBV10-2 and TRBJ2-7, with 8 bases lining up with TRBD1. V shed 0 bases and J 3 bases; nucleotides not matched to a gene: 7. The CDR3 runs to 16 residues. Germline values: CDR1 WSHSY, CDR2 SAAADI. The CDR3 here is CASSESRTGKGYEQYF. CDR3 nucleotides: TGCGCCAGCAGTGAGTCTAGGACAGGGAAGGGCTACGAGCAGTACTTC.

The V call is TRBV5-1, the J call TRBJ2-2; no clear D gene. Germline V lookup: CDR1 SGHRS, CDR2 YFSETQ. Trimming shortened V by 2 bases and J by 5 bases, and 13 bases separated the two germline ends. The CDR3 covers 15 residues. For the CDR3, the DNA is TGCGCCAGCAGCTTACTTGCGAGTGGAACCGGGGAGCTGTTTTTT. This gives the protein CASSLLASGTGELFF.

Worth noting for this clone: Other nucleotide sequences in the sample specify the same CDR3. CDR3 in amino acids: CASSLTAMNTEAFF. The CDR3 DNA reads as TGCGCCAGCAGCTTGACGGCTATGAACACTGAAGCTTTCTTT. J is TRBJ1-1 and V is TRBV5-1, with D unclear. The V gene's germline CDR1 is SGHRS and CDR2 YFSETQ. V lost 1 base, J lost 0 bases, and 7 bases lay in between. The CDR3 has 14 residues.